This T cell receptor beta chain appears in the sequencing data of a study of shared clonotypes between healthy human individuals. General study results and limits: The study found approximately 5% of naive CD4 clonotypes shared across several donors.

Details on this clone: The antigen is undetermined.

The method was immunoSEQ multiplex PCR; TCRdb's version includes in-frame clones alone and lacks a portion of them. The sample includes fewer than 1.8 million clones, approximately 98.5% of them seen just once. This CDR3 has 15 residues. J lost 1 base, V lost 6 bases, and 6 bases had no gene match. Per the germline V gene, CDR1 is MNHNS and CDR2 is SASEGT. The source of this sequence is a man aged 25-45 years in good health. This sequence joins TRBV6-1 and TRBJ1-5, with 7 nucleotides matching TRBD1. Sequencing was performed on naive CD4+ T cells sorted from blood. Subset denoted: CD45RA+ positively selected. CDR3 loop: CASRTGAGSNQPQHF. The CDR3 coding sequence is TGTGCCAGCAGAACAGGGGCGGGGAGCAATCAGCCCCAGCATTTT.